Described below is a single T cell receptor (beta chain) sequence and its context. These data are taken from a study of shared clonotypes between healthy human individuals. This CDR3 comprises 13 residues. The ends were cut back, 10 bases at V and 1 base at J, with 13 bases in the middle. Germline V lookup: CDR1 MNHNS, CDR2 SASEGT. TCRdb's table, derived via immunoSEQ multiplex PCR, lists solely in-frame clones and lacks some. Here the sample spans some 550,000 clones, 95% to 98% being singletons. The sample comprised naive CD4+ T cells sorted from blood. As to subset: CD45RA+ positively selected. The rearrangement joins TRBV6-1 to TRBJ1-1; D is unclear. The receptor's source is a woman aged 25 to 39 in good health. The CDR3 loop reads CANQEDGNTEAFF. The CDR3 region has the DNA TGTGCCAACCAGGAAGATGGGAACACTGAAGCTTTCTTT.